The next 3 T cell receptor beta chains were all read from a single sample in a study of blood T cell repertoires in COVID-19. Clones were sequenced by immunoSEQ multiplex PCR, and TCRdb holds only the in-frame ones, with some missing. The data show 80,000 to 95,000 clones, around 90% seen once. The sequencing sample was made of peripheral blood. The receptor source for this set is a man aged 70-80 years with acute or convalescent COVID-19.

Written as DNA, the CDR3 is TGTGCCAGCAGCCTACAGGGAAACCCTGGGCAGCCCCAGCATTTT. Translated, it gives CASSLQGNPGQPQHF. This rearrangement joins TRBV7-2 to TRBJ1-5, with D perhaps TRBD1 (6 bases). The CDR3 loop spans 15 amino acids. V lost 5 bases and J lost 7, with 18 bases in between. CDR1 and CDR2 (germline): SGHTA, FQGNSA.

The gene calls are TRBV6-6 and TRBJ2-1; 11 nucleotides agree with TRBD2. The V segment lost 6 bases and the J segment 4 bases; nucleotides outside the gene matches: 5. Germline CDR1 reads MNHNY; CDR2 reads SVGAGI (reference sequence). There are 15 residues in the CDR3. The DNA of the CDR3 is TGTGCCAGCAGGGATAGCGGGGGGGAATACAATGAGCAGTTCTTC. Amino acids: CASRDSGGEYNEQFF.

The chain is built from TRBV3-1 (or the pseudogene TRBV3-2) and TRBJ2-7, with 7 nucleotides matching TRBD2. V gave up 3 bases and J gave up 1 base; unmatched junction bases: 9. The V gene's germline CDR1 is LGHDT and CDR2 YNNKEL (reference sequence). The length of the CDR3 is 16 residues. CDR3 in DNA: TGTGCCAGCAGCCATCGATCGGGGCGGGGGTCCTACGAGCAGTACTTC. Protein: CASSHRSGRGSYEQYF.